Listed below are T cell receptor beta chains from one sample, sequenced in a study of blood T cell repertoires in COVID-19. Method: immunoSEQ multiplex PCR; TCRdb's copy keeps in-frame clones and lacks some. Here the sample spans roughly 380,000 clones, less than 90% being singletons. The sample taken for sequencing was PBMCs or T cells enriched from blood (not recorded which). Receptor source: a woman in her 30s who had recovered from COVID-19. Both conserved end residues are part of each CDR3. The D gene is left open where the match is weak. Rows give clone size only sometimes, using once, few, many, or a class for an expanded clone.

d_call: TRBD1; v_call: TRBV28; clone_size: NA; j_call: TRBJ1-5; cdr3_length: 14; cdr3_nt: TGTGCCACCTCAGACAGGGGCTTAACTCAGCCCCAGCATTTT; cdr3_aa: CATSDRGLTQPQHF
d_call: NA; v_call: TRBV3-1/TRBV3-2; clone_size: NA; j_call: TRBJ1-4; cdr3_length: 13; cdr3_nt: TGTGCCAGCAGCCAAGACACTCTCGAAAAACTGTTTTTT; cdr3_aa: CASSQDTLEKLFF
d_call: NA; v_call: TRBV3-1/TRBV3-2; clone_size: NA; j_call: TRBJ2-7; cdr3_length: 14; cdr3_nt: TGTGCCAGCAGCCCGCAAGTTAGCTCCTACGAGCAGTACTTC; cdr3_aa: CASSPQVSSYEQYF
d_call: NA; v_call: TRBV29-1; clone_size: NA; j_call: TRBJ1-1; cdr3_length: 13; cdr3_nt: TGCAGCGTTGGCGACAGATTGAACGCTGAAGCTTTCTTT; cdr3_aa: CSVGDRLNAEAFF
d_call: NA; v_call: TRBV11-2; clone_size: NA; j_call: TRBJ2-7; cdr3_length: 13; cdr3_nt: TGTGCCAGCTCCGACTTATCCATCCACGAGCAGTACTTC; cdr3_aa: CASSDLSIHEQYF
d_call: TRBD2; v_call: TRBV11-3; clone_size: once; j_call: TRBJ2-1; cdr3_length: 16; cdr3_nt: TGTGCCAGCAGCCCGGGAGGGACTAGCGGGAGCAATGAGCAGTTCTTC; cdr3_aa: CASSPGGTSGSNEQFF
d_call: NA; v_call: TRBV7-9; clone_size: NA; j_call: TRBJ1-6; cdr3_length: 15; cdr3_nt: TGTGCCAGCAGCCTAGCGGACAGTTATAATTCACCCCTCCACTTT; cdr3_aa: CASSLADSYNSPLHF
d_call: NA; v_call: TRBV9; clone_size: NA; j_call: TRBJ2-5; cdr3_length: 16; cdr3_nt: NA; cdr3_aa: CASSEFGEGWRETQYF
d_call: NA; v_call: TRBV10-3; clone_size: NA; j_call: TRBJ1-6; cdr3_length: 16; cdr3_nt: TGTGCCATCAGTGCGGGGGATCCCGGACGCGGGGAGGCCCTCCACTTT; cdr3_aa: CAISAGDPGRGEALHF
d_call: TRBD1; v_call: TRBV7-2; clone_size: NA; j_call: TRBJ1-2; cdr3_length: 14; cdr3_nt: TGTGCCAGCAGCTTAGGGGGGACAGCATATGGCTACACCTTC; cdr3_aa: CASSLGGTAYGYTF
d_call: TRBD1; v_call: TRBV12-3/TRBV12-4; clone_size: NA; j_call: TRBJ1-2; cdr3_length: 12; cdr3_nt: TGTGCCAGCACGACAGGGTCGGGTGGCTACACCTTC; cdr3_aa: CASTTGSGGYTF
d_call: NA; v_call: TRBV30; clone_size: NA; j_call: TRBJ1-2; cdr3_length: 14; cdr3_nt: TGTGCCTGGAGTGTACGAGCGGGGCGCTATGGCTACACCTTC; cdr3_aa: CAWSVRAGRYGYTF
d_call: TRBD1; v_call: TRBV18; clone_size: once; j_call: TRBJ1-2; cdr3_length: 14; cdr3_nt: TGTGCCAGCTCACCCAGACAGGGACATGATGGCTACACCTTC; cdr3_aa: CASSPRQGHDGYTF
d_call: NA; v_call: TRBV28; clone_size: NA; j_call: TRBJ1-2; cdr3_length: 18; cdr3_nt: TGTGCCAGCAGTTTATCGGTGGCAGGGGAGGGGGCTAACTATGGCTACACCTTC; cdr3_aa: CASSLSVAGEGANYGYTF
d_call: TRBD1; v_call: TRBV7-8; clone_size: NA; j_call: TRBJ1-5; cdr3_length: 14; cdr3_nt: TGTGCCAGCAGCTTGGGGGACAGGGATCAGCCCCAGCATTTT; cdr3_aa: CASSLGDRDQPQHF
d_call: TRBD1; v_call: TRBV7-9; clone_size: NA; j_call: TRBJ2-7; cdr3_length: 13; cdr3_nt: TGTGCCAGCAGCTCGGGACAGCCCTACGAGCAGTACTTC; cdr3_aa: CASSSGQPYEQYF
d_call: NA; v_call: TRBV6-5; clone_size: NA; j_call: TRBJ1-2; cdr3_length: 13; cdr3_nt: TGTGCCAGCATACATACAAGGGGTTACGGCTACACCTTC; cdr3_aa: CASIHTRGYGYTF
d_call: NA; v_call: TRBV7-8; clone_size: once; j_call: TRBJ1-6; cdr3_length: 14; cdr3_nt: TGTGCCAGCAGCTTAGAGTCAGGTAGTTCACCCCTCCACTTT; cdr3_aa: CASSLESGSSPLHF
d_call: NA; v_call: TRBV28; clone_size: NA; j_call: TRBJ2-3; cdr3_length: 13; cdr3_nt: TGTGCCAGCATAGTCCCTGGCACAGATACGCAGTATTTT; cdr3_aa: CASIVPGTDTQYF
d_call: TRBD1; v_call: TRBV6-5; clone_size: NA; j_call: TRBJ1-5; cdr3_length: 14; cdr3_nt: TGTGCCAGCAGCCCGGGACAGGGTAGCCAGCCCCAGCATTTT; cdr3_aa: CASSPGQGSQPQHF
d_call: NA; v_call: TRBV15; clone_size: NA; j_call: TRBJ2-1; cdr3_length: 16; cdr3_nt: TGTGCCACCAGCTCCCGACGGGGAAGCTCCTACAATGAGCAGTTCTTC; cdr3_aa: CATSSRRGSSYNEQFF
d_call: TRBD2; v_call: TRBV5-1; clone_size: NA; j_call: TRBJ2-1; cdr3_length: 15; cdr3_nt: TGCGCCAGTTCCCTTGGACTAGTCGGGTACAATGAGCAGTTCTTC; cdr3_aa: CASSLGLVGYNEQFF
d_call: NA; v_call: TRBV4-2; clone_size: NA; j_call: TRBJ2-1; cdr3_length: 15; cdr3_nt: TGTGCCAGCAGCCAAGGAGGGCCGGCTAGGAATGAGCAGTTCTTC; cdr3_aa: CASSQGGPARNEQFF
d_call: NA; v_call: TRBV18; clone_size: NA; j_call: TRBJ1-2; cdr3_length: 13; cdr3_nt: TGTGCCAGCTCACCGACAGAGGAGTATGGCTACACCTTC; cdr3_aa: CASSPTEEYGYTF
d_call: TRBD2; v_call: TRBV3-1/TRBV3-2; clone_size: NA; j_call: TRBJ2-3; cdr3_length: 17; cdr3_nt: TGTGCCAGCAGCCTGCGACTAGCGGGAGGGGGCACAGATACGCAGTATTTT; cdr3_aa: CASSLRLAGGGTDTQYF
d_call: NA; v_call: TRBV4-2; clone_size: once; j_call: TRBJ1-1; cdr3_length: 14; cdr3_nt: TGTGCCAGCAGCCAACCCAGCAGGGACACTGAAGCTTTCTTT; cdr3_aa: CASSQPSRDTEAFF
d_call: TRBD1; v_call: TRBV7-9; clone_size: NA; j_call: TRBJ1-1; cdr3_length: 12; cdr3_nt: TGTGCCAGCAGCCGCCCTGACAGGGTAGCTTTCTTT; cdr3_aa: CASSRPDRVAFF
d_call: NA; v_call: TRBV13; clone_size: NA; j_call: TRBJ2-5; cdr3_length: 12; cdr3_nt: TGTGCCAGCAGCTTAGGCCGGGAGACCCAGTACTTC; cdr3_aa: CASSLGRETQYF
d_call: TRBD1; v_call: TRBV28; clone_size: NA; j_call: TRBJ1-1; cdr3_length: 14; cdr3_nt: TGTGCCAGCAGACTCGACAGGGGGCGGACTGAAGCTTTCTTT; cdr3_aa: CASRLDRGRTEAFF
d_call: NA; v_call: TRBV11-2; clone_size: NA; j_call: TRBJ2-1; cdr3_length: 18; cdr3_nt: TGTGCCAGCAGCTCCTACTTGACTGCTCTTAACACCTACAATGAGCAGTTCTTC; cdr3_aa: CASSSYLTALNTYNEQFF
d_call: NA; v_call: TRBV6-5; clone_size: NA; j_call: TRBJ1-1; cdr3_length: 14; cdr3_nt: TGTGCCAGCAGGGTTCGACAGGAGTTCGCTGAAGCTTTCTTT; cdr3_aa: CASRVRQEFAEAFF
d_call: TRBD2; v_call: TRBV28; clone_size: NA; j_call: TRBJ2-1; cdr3_length: 14; cdr3_nt: TGTGCCATCCGGACTAGCGGGAGTTACAATGAGCAGTTCTTC; cdr3_aa: CAIRTSGSYNEQFF
d_call: NA; v_call: TRBV24-1; clone_size: NA; j_call: TRBJ1-2; cdr3_length: 16; cdr3_nt: TGTGCCACCAGTGATTCTCGGACGGGAGGGAACTATGGCTACACCTTC; cdr3_aa: CATSDSRTGGNYGYTF
d_call: NA; v_call: TRBV30; clone_size: NA; j_call: TRBJ1-2; cdr3_length: 14; cdr3_nt: TGTGCCTGGATCCATTCGGGTTTAGACTATGGCTACACCTTC; cdr3_aa: CAWIHSGLDYGYTF
d_call: NA; v_call: TRBV7-8; clone_size: NA; j_call: TRBJ2-7; cdr3_length: 14; cdr3_nt: TGTGCCAGCAGCCTATACTCCAGCGGCGGCGAGCAGTACTTC; cdr3_aa: CASSLYSSGGEQYF
d_call: TRBD1; v_call: TRBV7-9; clone_size: many; j_call: TRBJ1-2; cdr3_length: 12; cdr3_nt: TGTGCCAGCAGCAGTGGACAGGGCGGCTACACCTTC; cdr3_aa: CASSSGQGGYTF
d_call: TRBD1; v_call: TRBV6-2/TRBV6-3; clone_size: NA; j_call: TRBJ2-7; cdr3_length: 15; cdr3_nt: TGTGCCAGCAGTTACTCGATGGGACAGCCCTACGAGCAGTACTTC; cdr3_aa: CASSYSMGQPYEQYF
d_call: TRBD1; v_call: TRBV15; clone_size: once; j_call: TRBJ1-5; cdr3_length: 14; cdr3_nt: TGTGCCACCAGCACAACCAGGGGGAATCAGCCCCAGCATTTT; cdr3_aa: CATSTTRGNQPQHF
d_call: NA; v_call: TRBV11-2; clone_size: NA; j_call: TRBJ1-3; cdr3_length: 15; cdr3_nt: TGTGCCAGCAGCCCTGCGGGTCGGTCTGAAAACACCATATATTTT; cdr3_aa: CASSPAGRSENTIYF
d_call: NA; v_call: TRBV28; clone_size: NA; j_call: TRBJ1-5; cdr3_length: 15; cdr3_nt: TGTGCCAGCACCCCGCTGCTGGGGGCAGGACAGCCCCAGCATTTT; cdr3_aa: CASTPLLGAGQPQHF
d_call: NA; v_call: TRBV4-1; clone_size: NA; j_call: TRBJ1-2; cdr3_length: 14; cdr3_nt: TGCGCCAGCAGCCCGGGTCAGGGGAACTATGGCTACACCTTC; cdr3_aa: CASSPGQGNYGYTF
d_call: NA; v_call: TRBV5-1; clone_size: NA; j_call: TRBJ1-1; cdr3_length: 15; cdr3_nt: TGCGCCAGCAGCTATAACAGGGCCCTAGGGACTGAAGCTTTCTTT; cdr3_aa: CASSYNRALGTEAFF
d_call: TRBD2; v_call: TRBV3-1/TRBV3-2; clone_size: NA; j_call: TRBJ2-1; cdr3_length: 16; cdr3_nt: TGTGCCAGCAGTCAACAGAGACTAGCGGCCTACAATGAGCAGTTCTTC; cdr3_aa: CASSQQRLAAYNEQFF
d_call: NA; v_call: TRBV30; clone_size: NA; j_call: TRBJ1-2; cdr3_length: 14; cdr3_nt: TGTGCCTGGAGTGCCCCAGGACTTTCGAGGGGCTACACCTTC; cdr3_aa: CAWSAPGLSRGYTF
d_call: TRBD1; v_call: TRBV19; clone_size: NA; j_call: TRBJ1-1; cdr3_length: 14; cdr3_nt: TGTGCCAGTACCACAGGGGCGTCAGAGCTTGAAGCTTTCTTT; cdr3_aa: CASTTGASELEAFF
d_call: NA; v_call: TRBV18; clone_size: once; j_call: TRBJ1-5; cdr3_length: 13; cdr3_nt: TGTGCCAGCTCCGAACAGGGCGATCAGCCCCAGCATTTT; cdr3_aa: CASSEQGDQPQHF
d_call: NA; v_call: TRBV7-9; clone_size: NA; j_call: TRBJ1-3; cdr3_length: 15; cdr3_nt: TGTGCCAGCAGCTTAGGTCGTCAGGGCGGAAACACCATATATTTT; cdr3_aa: CASSLGRQGGNTIYF
d_call: TRBD1; v_call: TRBV5-4; clone_size: once; j_call: TRBJ2-7; cdr3_length: 14; cdr3_nt: TGTGCCAGCAGCTTGGGACAGGGGAACTACGAGCAGTACTTC; cdr3_aa: CASSLGQGNYEQYF
d_call: TRBD2; v_call: TRBV5-1; clone_size: NA; j_call: TRBJ2-2; cdr3_length: 16; cdr3_nt: TGCGCCAGCGGGATTAGCGGGGGGCCGAGGGCCGGGGAGCTGTTTTTT; cdr3_aa: CASGISGGPRAGELFF
d_call: TRBD1; v_call: TRBV19; clone_size: NA; j_call: TRBJ2-5; cdr3_length: 15; cdr3_nt: TGTGCCAGTACCCCAAACAGGGGGCTAGGGGAGACCCAGTACTTC; cdr3_aa: CASTPNRGLGETQYF
d_call: NA; v_call: TRBV13; clone_size: NA; j_call: TRBJ2-6; cdr3_length: 15; cdr3_nt: TGTGCCAGCAGTCTGGGACATGCTTACGCCAACGTCCTGACTTTC; cdr3_aa: CASSLGHAYANVLTF
d_call: TRBD1; v_call: TRBV4-2; clone_size: NA; j_call: TRBJ2-7; cdr3_length: 15; cdr3_nt: TGTGCCAGCAGCCACGGACAGGGCAGCTCCTACGAGCAGTACTTC; cdr3_aa: CASSHGQGSSYEQYF
d_call: NA; v_call: TRBV10-3; clone_size: NA; j_call: TRBJ1-4; cdr3_length: 14; cdr3_nt: TGTGCCATCAGTCAGACAGGAACCAATGAAAAACTGTTTTTT; cdr3_aa: CAISQTGTNEKLFF
d_call: TRBD2; v_call: TRBV2; clone_size: NA; j_call: TRBJ2-7; cdr3_length: 15; cdr3_nt: TGTGCCAGCAGTGAGGGACGGGGGGGCCTCTACGAGCAGTACTTC; cdr3_aa: CASSEGRGGLYEQYF